Listed below are T cell receptor beta chains from one sample, sequenced in a study of T cells in Graves' hyperthyroidism and ophthalmopathy. TCRdb called the multiplex PCR reads again in MiXCR, with one record for every CDR3 protein. The sample holds fewer than 750,000 distinct CDR3 sequences, about 45% seen once. What was sequenced was peripheral blood or thyroid tissue (not recorded which). The receptors come from a woman aged 18-30 years with Graves' hyperthyroidism. Both conserved end residues are part of each CDR3. The D gene is left open where the match is weak. A clone size is listed for some rows: how often the clone was seen (once, few, many), or a class if it is expanded.

abundance	v_gene	j_gene	d_gene	CDR3nt	CDR3aa
NA	TRBV5-1	TRBJ2-2	NA	TGCGCCAGTGCTGACGGGGGGCTGTTTTTT	CASADGGLFF
NA	TRBV6-2/TRBV6-3	TRBJ2-7	NA	TGTGCCAGCAGTTATTTAGACAGCACCTACGAGCAGTACTTC	CASSYLDSTYEQYF
NA	TRBV29-1	TRBJ1-2	TRBD1	TGCAGCGTTGAAACGCCAGGGGGCTATGATGGCTACACCTTC	CSVETPGGYDGYTF
NA	TRBV2	TRBJ1-2	NA	TGTGCCAGCAGTGAATTCACGGCCGAAATCTATGGCCACACCTTC	CASSEFTAEIYGHTF
few	TRBV30	TRBJ1-2	NA	TGTGCCTGGATTACACACTATGGCTACACCTTC	CAWITHYGYTF
many	TRBV20-1	TRBJ2-5	TRBD2	TGCAGTGCTAAGACCGGGACTAGCGGTTTGGAGACCCAGTACTTC	CSAKTGTSGLETQYF
many	TRBV6-6	TRBJ1-2	TRBD1	TGTGCCAGCAGAGACCGGGACAGGGGTGGGTATGGCTACACCTTC	CASRDRDRGGYGYTF
many	TRBV2	TRBJ1-1	NA	TGTGCCAGCAGTGAAATGAGGACTGAAGCTTTCTTT	CASSEMRTEAFF
many	TRBV6-5	TRBJ1-1	NA	TGTGCCAGCAGAACGAGGCAGAAGAACACTGAATCTTTCTTT	CASRTRQKNTESFF
NA	TRBV2	TRBJ2-5	NA	TGTGCCAGCAGTGAAGACAGCTCGATATCTCAGCCCCAGTACTTC	CASSEDSSISQPQYF
many	TRBV7-9	TRBJ1-4	NA	TGTGCCAGCGGCTCCCCCGGGACGGCTAATGAAAAACTGTTTTTT	CASGSPGTANEKLFF
many	TRBV9	TRBJ2-6	TRBD2	TGTGCCAGCAGCGTAGACCCGAAAACTAGCGTACAAGCCGGGGCCAACGTCCTGACTTTC	CASSVDPKTSVQAGANVLTF
many	TRBV7-2	TRBJ2-7	NA	TGTGCCAGCAGCTTAGGGGTGACTAGTCGCTACGAGCAGTACTTC	CASSLGVTSRYEQYF
many	TRBV7-8	TRBJ1-1	NA	TGTGCCAGCGGTCTCCGAACGGTGAACACTGAAGCTTTCTTT	CASGLRTVNTEAFF
NA	TRBV15	TRBJ2-7	NA	TGTGCCACCAGCAGTTCCTTCCTAGCGAGCTACGAGCAGTACTTC	CATSSSFLASYEQYF
many	TRBV12-3/TRBV12-4	TRBJ2-7	NA	TGTGCCAGCAGTAGTAGCGGAGAGGCCTGGTACGAGCAGTACTTC	CASSSSGEAWYEQYF
many	TRBV29-1	TRBJ2-7	TRBD2	TGCAGCGTTGGGGGACTAGCGGGACACTACGAGCAGTACTTC	CSVGGLAGHYEQYF
many	TRBV7-9	TRBJ1-2	NA	TGTGCCAGCAGGAGGACAGAGGACTATGGCTACACCTTC	CASRRTEDYGYTF
NA	TRBV24-1	TRBJ2-3	TRBD2	TGTGCCACCAGTGACCGACGGGAGGGCAACACAGATACGCAGTATTTT	CATSDRREGNTDTQYF
many	TRBV9	TRBJ2-5	NA	TGTGCCAGCAGCGTAGGAGGAGGGCTGGGGCAAGAGACCCAGTACTTC	CASSVGGGLGQETQYF
many	TRBV2	TRBJ1-3	NA	TGTGCCAGCAGGCGCACGTTACAGGGTCGGAGAGACACCATATATTTT	CASRRTLQGRRDTIYF
few	TRBV18	TRBJ1-4	NA	TGTGCCAGCTCACCATCGGCAGGCCCAACTAATGAAAAACTGTTTTTT	CASSPSAGPTNEKLFF
few	TRBV9	TRBJ2-3	NA	TGTGCCAGCAGCGTGGGGGCCGGAATGGATACGCAGTATTTT	CASSVGAGMDTQYF
many	TRBV2	TRBJ2-2	TRBD1	TGTGCCAGCAGGAGGGACAGATACACCGGGGAGCTGTTTTTT	CASRRDRYTGELFF
many	TRBV20-1	TRBJ1-1	NA	TGCAGTGCTAGAGTATCCACTGAAGCTTTCTTT	CSARVSTEAFF
NA	TRBV7-3	TRBJ2-7	NA	TGTGCCAGCAGCTCTGACCAAACGGACTACGAGCAGTACTTC	CASSSDQTDYEQYF
many	TRBV15	TRBJ1-1	TRBD1	TGTGCCACCAGCAGAGAATGGACAGGGAATACTTTCTTT	CATSREWTGNTFF
NA	TRBV7-6	TRBJ1-4	NA	TGTGCCAGCAGCCCGGGTCCTAATGAAAAACTGTTTTTT	CASSPGPNEKLFF
NA	TRBV29-1	TRBJ2-4	TRBD1	TGCAGCGTTGAAGAAGGAACAGGGGACATTCAGTACTTC	CSVEEGTGDIQYF
NA	TRBV5-8	TRBJ2-5	NA	TGTGCCAGCAGCTTGGCTGGGGGGGCAGAGACCCGGTACTTC	CASSLAGGAETRYF
many	TRBV19	TRBJ2-7	TRBD1	TGTGCCAGTAAGGAGACAGGGACCTCCTACGAGCAGTACTTC	CASKETGTSYEQYF
NA	TRBV4-3	TRBJ2-5	NA	TGCGCCAGCAGCCAAGATGGACATCGGGATCAGCCCCAGTACTTC	CASSQDGHRDQPQYF
many	TRBV2	TRBJ1-5	NA	TGTGCCAGCAGTTATTCCAGGGGAGAAGGGAGCAATCAGCCCCAGCATTTT	CASSYSRGEGSNQPQHF
many	TRBV15	TRBJ1-5	TRBD1	TGTGCCACCAGCAGTCCCGGGACAGGGGCCCTGTTTAGCAATCAGCCCCAGCATTTT	CATSSPGTGALFSNQPQHF
NA	TRBV29-1	TRBJ1-1	NA	TGCAGCGTTAGTGGTGGCACTGAAGCTTTCTTT	CSVSGGTEAFF
NA	TRBV5-1	TRBJ2-3	NA	TGCGCCAGCAGAGGGGGAGATACGCAGTATTTT	CASRGGDTQYF
once	TRBV15	TRBJ1-5	NA	TGTGCCACCAGCAGAGAAGGCGTCAGCTATAGCAATCAGCCCCAGCATTTT	CATSREGVSYSNQPQHF
many	TRBV29-1	TRBJ1-1	NA	TGCAGCGTTGACGGGGGGCCGGAAGCTTTCTTT	CSVDGGPEAFF
NA	TRBV20-1	TRBJ1-4	NA	TGCAGTGCTCTCAGGGCTGATAATGAAAAACTGTTTTTT	CSALRADNEKLFF
many	TRBV5-4	TRBJ2-2	NA	TGTGCCAGCAGCTTGGGGACAGAGAGTGCCACCGGGGAGCTGTTTTTT	CASSLGTESATGELFF
NA	TRBV20-1	TRBJ1-6	NA	TGCAGTGCTAGAGTACCCATCCCGACTAGCGGTGGCGGAAAGGAAAATTCACCCCTCCACTTT	CSARVPIPTSGGGKENSPLHF
many	TRBV12-3/TRBV12-4	TRBJ2-7	TRBD2	TGTGCCAGCAGGGATTTAGCGGGATCCTTATACGAGCAGTACTTC	CASRDLAGSLYEQYF
many	TRBV20-1	TRBJ1-6	NA	TGCAGTGCTAGAGATTCAGGCTCACCCCTCCACTTT	CSARDSGSPLHF
NA	TRBV29-1	TRBJ2-7	TRBD1	TGCAGCGTTTCCGGGACAGGGCCCTACGAGCAGTACTTC	CSVSGTGPYEQYF
NA	TRBV5-1	TRBJ2-6	TRBD1	TGCGCCAGCAGCTTGGACCGGGACAGGGGCCCTGGGGCCAACGTCCTGACTTTC	CASSLDRDRGPGANVLTF
many	TRBV29-1	TRBJ2-6	NA	TGCAGCGTTGAGGGGAGGGGGGGGGCGGGCTCTGGGGCCAACGTCCTGACTTTC	CSVEGRGGAGSGANVLTF
NA	TRBV20-1	TRBJ1-3	NA	TGCAGTGCTGTTGGGGGGGGCCTCTCTGGAAACACCATATATTTT	CSAVGGGLSGNTIYF
many	TRBV15	TRBJ2-7	NA	TGTGCCACCAGCAGAGATCTAGCGCTCAACGAGCAGTACTTC	CATSRDLALNEQYF
once	TRBV7-9	TRBJ1-2	NA	TGTGCCAGCAGCTTACCAAGGGCGAGCCGGGAGTCTGGATACACCTTC	CASSLPRASRESGYTF
NA	TRBV27	TRBJ1-1	TRBD1	TGTGCCAGCAGTTGGGACAGGGGGTACACTGAAGCTTTCTTT	CASSWDRGYTEAFF
once	TRBV29-1	TRBJ1-2	NA	TGCAGCGTTGAACGACGGCACTCCCAGGGAGGGTATGGCTACACCTTC	CSVERRHSQGGYGYTF
many	TRBV4-3	TRBJ2-7	TRBD1	TGCGCCAGCAGCCAAGTCCAGGGGGTTCCCTACGAGCAGTACTTC	CASSQVQGVPYEQYF
NA	TRBV7-9	TRBJ2-7	NA	TGCGCCAGCAGCCGAGATTCGGAAACCTACGAGCAGTACTTC	CASSRDSETYEQYF
NA	TRBV19	TRBJ1-1	TRBD1	TGTGCCAGCCGGGACAGGGTGGCTTTCTTT	CASRDRVAFF
many	TRBV7-2	TRBJ2-7	NA	TGTGCCAGCAGCTTAGCTAGCGGAGGGATTTACGAGCAGTACTTC	CASSLASGGIYEQYF